The next 7 T cell receptor beta chains were all read from a single sample in a study of shared T cell receptors in the human thymus. Sequencing used immunoSEQ multiplex PCR; TCRdb keeps in-frame clones, though not all of them. Of almost 550,000 clones detected, about 80% appear once; the ten largest clones hold approximately 0.013%. The sample also formed part of further work on human thymus T cells.

The sequenced material came from thymocytes. The source of these receptors is a boy under two years old with a congenital heart defect.

The rearrangement uses TRBV15 and TRBJ1-2; no clear D gene. The CDR3 is 14 amino acids. CDR1 is LNHNV, CDR2 YYDKDF, per germline (reference sequence). Deletions cut 0 bases from V and 4 bases from J, with 9 bases between. The CDR3 protein is CATSREMRGYGYTF. The DNA for the CDR3 is TGTGCCACCAGCAGAGAAATGCGCGGCTATGGCTACACCTTC.

This chain uses TRBV11-2 with TRBJ2-1; 9 bases fit TRBD2. Germline loops: CDR1 SGHAT, CDR2 FQNNGV. Trimming removed 5 bases from V and 3 bases from J; junction bases left unmatched: 8. This CDR3 is 16 amino acids long. DNA for the CDR3: TGTGCCAGCAGCCCGACCAAACTAGCGGGCTACAATGAGCAGTTCTTC. It is translated as CASSPTKLAGYNEQFF. The full variable domain, in which reference TRBV11-2 and TRBJ2-1 provide the parts outside the CDR3, is EAGVAQSPRYKIIEKRQSVAFWCNPISGHATLYWYQQILGQGPKLLIQFQNNGVVDDSQLPKDRFSAERLKGVDSTLKIQPAKLEDSAVYLCASSPTKLAGYNEQFFGPGTRLTVL.

The rearrangement joins TRBV27 to TRBJ2-4; 7 bases are shared with TRBD1. CDR3 length: 16 amino acids. Germline V gene sequence: CDR1 MNHEY, CDR2 SMNVEV (reference sequence). V trimming: 0 bases; J trimming: 1 base; junction bases outside the gene matches: 3. CDR3 sequence reads: CASSLSPDRAKNIQYF. The CDR3 coding sequence is TGTGCCAGCAGTTTATCGCCGGACAGGGCCAAAAACATTCAGTACTTC.

This chain links TRBV2 with TRBJ2-1; D is possibly TRBD2 (7 bases). The CDR3 consists of 16 residues. Germline CDR1 reads SNHLY; CDR2 reads FYNNEI. Trimming left V 6 bases short and J 5 bases short, with 20 bases between. For the CDR3, the DNA is TGTGCCAGCAGCCCTCGGGGGGCAGGGGTGGACAATGAGCAGTTCTTC. Its translation is CASSPRGAGVDNEQFF.

The V and J genes are TRBV30 and TRBJ1-2; the match to TRBD1 covers 7 bases. The CDR3 has 15 residues. Per the germline V gene, CDR1 is GTSNPN and CDR2 is SVGIG (reference sequence). V dropped 1 base and J dropped 12; count of bases not matched to a gene: 17. The CDR3 spells CAWSGEGGPFLSDTF. The CDR3 DNA reads TGTGCCTGGAGTGGGGAAGGGGGCCCTTTTCTATCGGACACCTTC.

The chain joins TRBV29-1 to TRBJ2-7; tentatively, D is TRBD2 (5 bases). CDR1 is SQVTM, CDR2 ANQGSEA, per germline. V lost 4 bases and J lost 7, with 11 bases in between. CDR3 length equals 11 residues. The CDR3 nucleotides read TGCAGCGTTGGGTACGGGAATGAGCAGTACTTC. Amino acids: CSVGYGNEQYF.

The chain joins TRBV5-4 to TRBJ2-5, with 12 bases fitting TRBD1. The germline CDR1 and CDR2 sequences are SGHNT and YYREEE (reference sequence). Trimming at V came to 4 bases and at J to 0 bases, leaving 7 bases not matched to a gene. The CDR3 extends over 17 amino acids. In DNA form, the CDR3 reads TGTGCCAGCAGCCGTGGGACAGGGGGCGTGAACCAAGAGACCCAGTACTTC. Translating gives CASSRGTGGVNQETQYF. The full variable domain, in which reference TRBV5-4 and TRBJ2-5 provide the parts outside the CDR3, is ETGVTQSPTHLIKTRGQQVTLRCSSQSGHNTVSWYQQALGQGPQFIFQYYREEENGRGNFPPRFSGLQFPNYSSELNVNALELDDSALYLCASSRGTGGVNQETQYFGPGTRLLVL.